The count of the clone carrying this T cell receptor beta chain is one. The sample comes from a study of shared clonotypes between healthy human individuals. The CDR3 has 13 residues. V was shortened by 1 base and J by 7 bases, with 8 bases between the two germline ends. Germline V gene lookup returns CDR1 MGHRA and CDR2 YSYEKL. Sequencing used immunoSEQ multiplex PCR; TCRdb keeps in-frame clones, though not all of them. This sample has roughly 2.1 million clones; 93% occur once, and the top ten carry 1.5% to 2%. Terminally differentiated effector memory CD45RA+ cells were left out of the naive CD8 fraction, which was CD45RO-negative and positively selected for CCR7.

This TCR came from a man between 18 and 35 years old in good health. Some clones in this sample may be carry-over from other donors' samples. The V gene is TRBV4-1, the J gene TRBJ1-5; D call uncertain. Source material: naive CD8+ T cells from PBMCs. CDR3: CASSQVGEQPQHF. CDR3 nucleotide sequence: TGCGCCAGCAGCCAAGTCGGAGAACAGCCCCAGCATTTT.